This T cell receptor (beta chain) was identified during a study of identical twins. Points from the study as a whole: Insertions were fewer in abundant cord blood beta clonotypes, whereas memory repertoires showed none of this pattern. Twin-shared out-of-frame alpha sequences were enriched for low generation probability.

The CDR3 contains 15 residues. Germline V gene lookup returns CDR1 SGHAT and CDR2 FQNNGV. Germline trimming cut 2 bases from V and 11 bases from J; bases unmatched to any gene: 12. A universal primer site came from template switching; cDNA carried unique molecular identifiers. TCRdb re-called the 5' RACE reads through MiXCR, storing one row per CDR3 protein. Of approximately 500,000 distinct CDR3 sequences in the sample, 24% were seen once. As regards this clonotype: Its target is not known.

This sample also appeared in a second study, on T cells expressing NK-cell markers. That report notes: The CD3+CD56-NKG2C+ fraction was also led by these clonotypes in a few donors.

The chain recombines TRBV11-2 with TRBJ2-1; TRBD2 agrees at 7 bases. This TCR came from a young woman in good health. The specimen sequenced was CD4+ T cells sorted from blood. The chain's CDR3 is CASSLNSGTEGKQFF. CDR3 DNA sequence: TGTGCCAGCAGCTTAAACAGCGGGACGGAAGGGAAGCAGTTCTTC.